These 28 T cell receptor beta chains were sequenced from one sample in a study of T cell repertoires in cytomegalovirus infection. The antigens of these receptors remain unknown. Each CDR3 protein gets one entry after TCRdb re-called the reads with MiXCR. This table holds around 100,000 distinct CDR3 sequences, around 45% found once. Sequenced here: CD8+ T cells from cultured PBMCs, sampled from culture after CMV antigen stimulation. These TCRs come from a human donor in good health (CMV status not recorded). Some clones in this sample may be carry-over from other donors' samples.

The CDR3 nucleotides read TGTGCCAGCCGGGTGACGAACACTGAAGCTTTCTTT. Protein product: CASRVTNTEAFF. The genes are TRBV7-9 and TRBJ1-1; D not resolved. This CDR3 region has 12 residues. Trimming left V 8 bases short and J 1 base short, with 8 bases between. Per the germline V gene, CDR1 is SEHNR and CDR2 is FQNEAQ (reference sequence).

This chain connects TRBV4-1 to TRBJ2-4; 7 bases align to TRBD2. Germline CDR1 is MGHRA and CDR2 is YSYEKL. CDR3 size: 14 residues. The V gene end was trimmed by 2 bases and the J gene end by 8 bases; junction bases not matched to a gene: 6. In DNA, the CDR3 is TGCGCCAGCAGCCAAACCCAGCGGGGTGACATTCAGTACTTC. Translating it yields CASSQTQRGDIQYF.

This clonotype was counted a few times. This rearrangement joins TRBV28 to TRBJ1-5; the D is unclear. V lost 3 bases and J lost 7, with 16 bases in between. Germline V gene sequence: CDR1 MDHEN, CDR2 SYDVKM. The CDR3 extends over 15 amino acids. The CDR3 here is CASSFSWEGDQPQHF. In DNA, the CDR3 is TGTGCCAGCAGTTTTTCATGGGAGGGAGACCAGCCCCAGCATTTT.

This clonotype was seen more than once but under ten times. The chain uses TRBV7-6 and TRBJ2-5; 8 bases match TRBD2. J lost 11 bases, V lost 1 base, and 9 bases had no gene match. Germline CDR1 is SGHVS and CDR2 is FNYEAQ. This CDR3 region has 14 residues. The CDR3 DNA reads TGTGCCAGCAGCTTAGAAGTTGGCGGGGGGCCGCAGTACTTC. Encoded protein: CASSLEVGGGPQYF. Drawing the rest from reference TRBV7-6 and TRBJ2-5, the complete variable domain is GAGVSQSPRYKVTKRGQDVALRCDPISGHVSLYWYRQALGQGPEFLTYFNYEAQQDKSGLPNDRFSAERPEGSISTLTIQRTEQRDSAMYRCASSLEVGGGPQYFGPGTRLLVL.

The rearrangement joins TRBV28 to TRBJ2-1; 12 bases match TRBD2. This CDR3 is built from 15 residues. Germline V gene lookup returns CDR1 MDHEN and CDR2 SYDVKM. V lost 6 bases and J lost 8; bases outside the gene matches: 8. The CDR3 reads CASSPSGGAFDEQFF. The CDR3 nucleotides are TGTGCCAGCAGCCCTAGCGGGGGGGCATTCGATGAGCAGTTCTTC.

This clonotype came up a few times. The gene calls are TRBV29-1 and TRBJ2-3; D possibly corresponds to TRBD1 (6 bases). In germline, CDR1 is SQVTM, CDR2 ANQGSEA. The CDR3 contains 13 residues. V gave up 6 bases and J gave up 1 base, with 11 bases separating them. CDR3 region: CSVSEGGTDTQYF. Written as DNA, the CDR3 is TGCAGCGTGTCCGAGGGGGGCACAGATACGCAGTATTTT.

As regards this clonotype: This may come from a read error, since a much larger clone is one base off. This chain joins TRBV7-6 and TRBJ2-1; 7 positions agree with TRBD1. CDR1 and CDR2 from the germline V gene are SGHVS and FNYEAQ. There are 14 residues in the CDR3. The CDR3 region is CASSLTGVYNKQFF. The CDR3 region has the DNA TGTGCCAGCAGCCTCACAGGGGTCTACAATAAGCAGTTCTTC.

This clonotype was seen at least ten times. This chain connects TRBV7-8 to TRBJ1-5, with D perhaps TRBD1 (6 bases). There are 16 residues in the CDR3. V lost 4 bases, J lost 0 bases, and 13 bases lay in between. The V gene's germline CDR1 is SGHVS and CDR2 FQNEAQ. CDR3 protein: CASSWSGGYSNQPQHF. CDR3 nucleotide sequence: TGTGCCAGCAGCTGGAGTGGGGGCTATAGCAATCAGCCCCAGCATTTT.

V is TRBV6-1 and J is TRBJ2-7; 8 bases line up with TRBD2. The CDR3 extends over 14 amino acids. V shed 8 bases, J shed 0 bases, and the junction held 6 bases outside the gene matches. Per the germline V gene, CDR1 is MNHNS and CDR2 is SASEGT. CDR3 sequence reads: CASGGSGGSYEQYF. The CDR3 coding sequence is TGTGCCAGCGGGGGGAGCGGGGGCTCCTACGAGCAGTACTTC.

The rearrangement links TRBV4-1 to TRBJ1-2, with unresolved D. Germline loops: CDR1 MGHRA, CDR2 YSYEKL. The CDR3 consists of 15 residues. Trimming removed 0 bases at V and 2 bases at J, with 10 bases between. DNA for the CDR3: TGCGCCAGCAGCCAAGATATGAAGGAAAACTATGGCTACACCTTC. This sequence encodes CASSQDMKENYGYTF.

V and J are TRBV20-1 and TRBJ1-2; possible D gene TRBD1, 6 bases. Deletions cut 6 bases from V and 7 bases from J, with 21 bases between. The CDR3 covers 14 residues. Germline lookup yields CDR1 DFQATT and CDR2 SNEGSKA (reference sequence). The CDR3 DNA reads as TGCAGTGCCGACGACAGGACGGGGGAGGGTGGCTACACCTTC. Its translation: CSADDRTGEGGYTF.

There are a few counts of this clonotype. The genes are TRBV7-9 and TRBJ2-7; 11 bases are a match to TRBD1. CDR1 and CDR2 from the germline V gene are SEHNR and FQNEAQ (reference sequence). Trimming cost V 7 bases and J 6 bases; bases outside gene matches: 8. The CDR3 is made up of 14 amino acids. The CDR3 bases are TGTGCCAGCAAGGGGACAGGGGGGCTGCGCGAGCAGTACTTC. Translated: CASKGTGGLREQYF.

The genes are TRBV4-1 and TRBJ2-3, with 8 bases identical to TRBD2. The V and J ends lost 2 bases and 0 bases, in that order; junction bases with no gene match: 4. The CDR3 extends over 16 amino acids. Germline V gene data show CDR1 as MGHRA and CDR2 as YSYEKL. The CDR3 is CASSQISGGSTDTQYF. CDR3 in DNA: TGCGCCAGCAGCCAAATAAGCGGGGGTAGCACAGATACGCAGTATTTT.

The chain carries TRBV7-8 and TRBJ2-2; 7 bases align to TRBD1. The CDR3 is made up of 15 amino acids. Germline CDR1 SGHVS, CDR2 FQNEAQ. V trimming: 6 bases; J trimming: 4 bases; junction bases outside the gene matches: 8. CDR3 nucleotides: TGTGCCAGCAGTGAGAGGGGGCGCATCACCGGGGAGCTGTTTTTT. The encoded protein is CASSERGRITGELFF.

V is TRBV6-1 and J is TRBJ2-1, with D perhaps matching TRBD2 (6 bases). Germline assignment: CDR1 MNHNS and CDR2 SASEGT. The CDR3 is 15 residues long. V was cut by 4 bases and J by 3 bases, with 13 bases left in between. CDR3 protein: CASSVGRGLYNEQFF. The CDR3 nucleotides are TGTGCCAGCAGTGTCGGTAGGGGACTCTACAATGAGCAGTTCTTC.

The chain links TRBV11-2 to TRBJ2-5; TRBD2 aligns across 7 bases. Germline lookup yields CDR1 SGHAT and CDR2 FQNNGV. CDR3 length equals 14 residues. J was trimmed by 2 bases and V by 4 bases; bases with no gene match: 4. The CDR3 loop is CASSSRTRQETQYF. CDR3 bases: TGTGCCAGCAGCTCCCGGACTAGACAAGAGACCCAGTACTTC.

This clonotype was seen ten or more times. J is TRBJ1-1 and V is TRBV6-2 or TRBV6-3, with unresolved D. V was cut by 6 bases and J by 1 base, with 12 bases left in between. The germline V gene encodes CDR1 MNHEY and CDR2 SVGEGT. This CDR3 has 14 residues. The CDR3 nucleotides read TGTGCCAGCAGCGCAGCAACTCCGAACACTGAAGCTTTCTTT. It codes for CASSAATPNTEAFF.

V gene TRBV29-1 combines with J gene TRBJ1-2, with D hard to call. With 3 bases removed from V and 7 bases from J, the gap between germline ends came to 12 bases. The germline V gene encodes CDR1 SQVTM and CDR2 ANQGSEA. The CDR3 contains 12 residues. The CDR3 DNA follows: TGCAGCGTTGAGTCTCCGTTGGGTGGCTACACCTTC. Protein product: CSVESPLGGYTF.

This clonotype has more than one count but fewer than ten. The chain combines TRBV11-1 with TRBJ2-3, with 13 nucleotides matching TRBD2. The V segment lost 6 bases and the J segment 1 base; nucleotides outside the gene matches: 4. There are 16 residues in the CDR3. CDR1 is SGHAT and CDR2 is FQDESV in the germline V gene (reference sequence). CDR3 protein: CASRDGLAGGTDTQYF. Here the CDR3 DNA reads TGTGCCAGCAGGGACGGACTAGCGGGGGGCACAGATACGCAGTATTTT.

Here the CDR3 DNA reads TGCGCCAGCAGCTTGGTGGCGGGGGCCCCAAATGAGCAGTTCTTC. Its protein is CASSLVAGAPNEQFF. The J gene is TRBJ2-1, the V gene TRBV5-1; D is possibly TRBD2 (7 bases). Germline V CDR1 and CDR2: SGHRS, YFSETQ. The ends were cut back, 0 bases at V and 7 bases at J, with 14 bases in the middle. The CDR3 consists of 15 residues. The full variable domain, completed using reference TRBV5-1 and TRBJ2-1, is KAGVTQTPRYLIKTRGQQVTLSCSPISGHRSVSWYQQTPGQGLQFLFEYFSETQRNKGNFPGRFSGRQFSNSRSEMNVSTLELGDSALYLCASSLVAGAPNEQFFGPGTRLTVL.

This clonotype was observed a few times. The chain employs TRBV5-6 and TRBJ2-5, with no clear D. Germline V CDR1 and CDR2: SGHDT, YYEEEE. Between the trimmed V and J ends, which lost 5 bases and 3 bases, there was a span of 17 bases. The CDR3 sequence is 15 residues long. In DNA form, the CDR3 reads TGTGCCAGCAGTTATGCGACGGCTGGTAAAGAGACCCAGTACTTC. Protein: CASSYATAGKETQYF.

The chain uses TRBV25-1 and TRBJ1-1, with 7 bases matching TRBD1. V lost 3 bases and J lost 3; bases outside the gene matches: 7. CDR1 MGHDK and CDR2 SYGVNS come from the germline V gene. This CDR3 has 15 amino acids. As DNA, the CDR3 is TGTGCCAGCAGTGATCAGGCAGGGGGGGACACTGAAGCTTTCTTT. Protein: CASSDQAGGDTEAFF.

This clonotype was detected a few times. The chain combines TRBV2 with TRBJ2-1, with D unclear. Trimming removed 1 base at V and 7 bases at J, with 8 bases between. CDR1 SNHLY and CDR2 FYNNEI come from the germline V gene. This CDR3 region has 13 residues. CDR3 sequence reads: CASSEGARNEQFF. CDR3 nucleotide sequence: TGTGCCAGCAGTGAAGGCGCTCGGAATGAGCAGTTCTTC.

CDR3 amino acids: CASSLVRGRTEAFF. CDR3 in DNA: TGTGCCAGCAGCTTAGTAAGGGGGCGGACTGAAGCTTTCTTT. This chain uses TRBV11-2 with TRBJ1-1, with TRBD1 matching over 7 bases. J gave up 5 bases and V 1 base, and 4 bases lay outside the gene matches. Germline V CDR1 and CDR2: SGHAT, FQNNGV. The CDR3 has 14 residues. Using reference TRBV11-2 and TRBJ1-1 for the parts outside the CDR3, the full variable domain is EAGVAQSPRYKIIEKRQSVAFWCNPISGHATLYWYQQILGQGPKLLIQFQNNGVVDDSQLPKDRFSAERLKGVDSTLKIQPAKLEDSAVYLCASSLVRGRTEAFFGQGTRLTVV.

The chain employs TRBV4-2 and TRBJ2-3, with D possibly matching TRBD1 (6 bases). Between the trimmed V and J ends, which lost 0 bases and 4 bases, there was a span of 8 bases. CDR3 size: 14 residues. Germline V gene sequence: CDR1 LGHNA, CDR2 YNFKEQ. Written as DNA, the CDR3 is TGTGCCAGCAGCCAAGAGTGGGGGCCAGATACGCAGTATTTT. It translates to CASSQEWGPDTQYF.

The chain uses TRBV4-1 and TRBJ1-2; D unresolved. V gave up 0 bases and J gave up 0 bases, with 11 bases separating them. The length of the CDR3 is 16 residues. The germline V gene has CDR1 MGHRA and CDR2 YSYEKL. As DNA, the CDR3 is TGCGCCAGCAGCCAAGAGTCCCGTGCCGCTAACTATGGCTACACCTTC. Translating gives CASSQESRAANYGYTF.

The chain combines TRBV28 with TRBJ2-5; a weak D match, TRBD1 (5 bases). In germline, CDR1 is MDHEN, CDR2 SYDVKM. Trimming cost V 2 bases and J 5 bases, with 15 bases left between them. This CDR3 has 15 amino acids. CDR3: CASSLRGGPTETQYF. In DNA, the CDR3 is TGTGCCAGCAGTTTAAGGGGTGGGCCGACGGAGACCCAGTACTTC.

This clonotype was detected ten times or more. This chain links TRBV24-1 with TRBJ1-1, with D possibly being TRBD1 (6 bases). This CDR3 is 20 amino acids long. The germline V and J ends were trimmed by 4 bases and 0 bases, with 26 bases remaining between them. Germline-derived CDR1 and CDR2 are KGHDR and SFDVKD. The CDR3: CATSDPEGQQGTYMNTEAFF. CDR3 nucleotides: TGTGCCACCAGTGACCCCGAAGGCCAACAGGGAACGTACATGAACACTGAAGCTTTCTTT.